The clone carrying this T cell receptor beta chain has only a few counts. This entry is derived from a study of blood T cell repertoires in COVID-19. On the study more broadly: COVID-19 samples collected from the United States, Italy and Spain covered acute and convalescent phases. PBMCs, B-cell-depleted T cells, or T cells provided the cDNA or gDNA that made up the material.

There are 18 residues in the CDR3. Losses at the gene ends were 8 bases for V and 0 bases for J; bases not matched to a gene: 11. Germline V gene sequence: CDR1 LGHDT, CDR2 YNNKEL (reference sequence). Only in-frame clones appear in the TCRdb table, and some are missing; sequencing was by immunoSEQ multiplex PCR. Among about 270,000 clones, just over 85% were seen once, and the ten largest hold roughly 15%. Enrollees, roughly 18 to 95 years old, lived in 24 US areas. In Cohort 3, a recovered donor had either two negative PCRs, clearance, or symptom resolution. The sample consisted of PBMCs or T cells enriched from blood (not recorded which). The chain recombines TRBV3-1 (or the pseudogene TRBV3-2) with TRBJ2-3, with 13 bases fitting TRBD2. The TCR comes from a young man who had recovered from COVID-19. CDR3 amino acids: CASARGTSGASSTDTQYF. The CDR3 DNA follows: TGTGCCAGCGCAAGAGGGACTAGCGGGGCATCTAGCACAGATACGCAGTATTTT.